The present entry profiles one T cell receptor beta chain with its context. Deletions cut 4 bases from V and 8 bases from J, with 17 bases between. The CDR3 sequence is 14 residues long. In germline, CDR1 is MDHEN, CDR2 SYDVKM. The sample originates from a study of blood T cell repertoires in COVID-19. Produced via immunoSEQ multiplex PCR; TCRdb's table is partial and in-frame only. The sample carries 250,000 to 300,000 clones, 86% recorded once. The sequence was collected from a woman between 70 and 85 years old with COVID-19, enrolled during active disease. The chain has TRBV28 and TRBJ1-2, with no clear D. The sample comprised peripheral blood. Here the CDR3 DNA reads TGTGCCAGCAGTTCTTATGACGGGGAACTAGGCTACACCTTC. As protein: CASSSYDGELGYTF.